Below, 12 T cell receptor beta chains from the same sample are listed, as sequenced in a study of blood T cell repertoires in COVID-19. Clones were sequenced by immunoSEQ multiplex PCR, and TCRdb holds only the in-frame ones, with some missing. The sample contains over 120,000 clones, under 90% of which appear only once. The sequencing sample was made of peripheral blood. The receptors originated from a human donor in a cohort sampled during active COVID-19.

The chain uses TRBV14 and TRBJ2-7; 10 positions match TRBD2. With V trimmed by 3 bases and J by 4 bases, 15 bases remained unmatched. This CDR3 has 18 amino acids. Germline V gene sequence: CDR1 SGHDN, CDR2 FVKESK. CDR3 region: CASSQLPARTSGFYEQYF. Written as DNA, the CDR3 is TGTGCCAGCAGCCAGTTGCCAGCGAGGACTAGCGGTTTTTACGAGCAGTACTTC.

This chain links TRBV5-4 with TRBJ2-1, with a weak D call TRBD1 (5 bases). V was trimmed by 7 bases and J by 5 bases, leaving 19 bases between them. This CDR3 is 15 amino acids long. From germline, CDR1 is SGHNT and CDR2 YYREEE (reference sequence). The CDR3 loop is CASASPDQGDNEQFF. DNA for the CDR3: TGTGCCAGCGCATCACCGGACCAAGGGGACAATGAGCAGTTCTTC.

V is TRBV28 and J is TRBJ1-4; D is undetermined. Germline V CDR1 and CDR2: MDHEN, SYDVKM. V was cut by 1 base and J by 0 bases, with 18 bases left in between. There are 19 residues in the CDR3. The CDR3, as DNA: TGTGCCAGCAGTTTATTCGGTGGGCGCGGGGATGCAACTAATGAAAAACTGTTTTTT. This sequence encodes CASSLFGGRGDATNEKLFF.

The V and J genes are TRBV7-6 and TRBJ2-1; TRBD2 is a possible D gene (5 bases). Looked up from germline, CDR1 is SGHVS and CDR2 is FNYEAQ. This CDR3 has 15 amino acids. Trimming shortened V by 4 bases and J by 4 bases, and 14 bases separated the two germline ends. The CDR3, as DNA: TGTGCCAGCAGCTCCTCTAGCAACCAATACAATGAGCAGTTCTTC. It translates to CASSSSSNQYNEQFF. The complete variable domain, with remaining parts taken from reference TRBV7-6 and TRBJ2-1, reads GAGVSQSPRYKVTKRGQDVALRCDPISGHVSLYWYRQALGQGPEFLTYFNYEAQQDKSGLPNDRFSAERPEGSISTLTIQRTEQRDSAMYRCASSSSSNQYNEQFFGPGTRLTVL.

A word on this clone: One junction end does not reproduce the germline sequence, and a read error may be involved. The chain carries TRBV18 and TRBJ2-7, with TRBD2 matching over 9 bases. The CDR3 is 14 amino acids. Germline lookup yields CDR1 KGHSH and CDR2 LQKENI. The CDR3 sequence is CASSRPGLATLMDF. In DNA form, the CDR3 reads TGTGCCAGCTCACGACCGGGACTAGCTACGTTAATGGACTTC. Full variable domain (remainder filled in from reference TRBV18 and TRBJ2-7): NAGVMQNPRHLVRRRGQEARLRCSPMKGHSHVYWYRQLPEEGLKFMVYLQKENIIDESGMPKERFSAEFPKEGPSILRIQQVVRGDSAAYFCASSRPGLATLMDFGPGTRLTVT.

This chain links TRBV6-2 or TRBV6-3 with TRBJ2-7; 12 bases agree with TRBD2. The CDR3 covers 18 residues. Losses at the gene ends were 1 base for V and 1 base for J; bases not matched to a gene: 8. Germline loops: CDR1 MNHEY, CDR2 SVGEGT. The CDR3 spells CASSYFSAGTSGSYEQYF. The CDR3 DNA sequence: TGTGCCAGCAGTTACTTCTCAGCCGGGACTAGCGGGTCCTACGAGCAGTACTTC.

V gene TRBV18 combines with J gene TRBJ1-2; 7 bases line up with TRBD1. Germline V gene sequence: CDR1 KGHSH, CDR2 LQKENI. The CDR3 has 17 residues. J lost 0 bases, V lost 6 bases, and 13 bases had no gene match. CDR3 region: CASSPYPTGPTNYGYTF. The CDR3 region has the DNA TGTGCCAGCTCCCCTTATCCGACAGGGCCCACTAACTATGGCTACACCTTC.

The V gene is TRBV2, the J gene TRBJ1-6, with D possibly being TRBD1 (6 bases). Looked up from germline, CDR1 is SNHLY and CDR2 is FYNNEI. V was shortened by 5 bases and J by 2 bases, with 13 bases between the two germline ends. The CDR3 consists of 16 residues. This CDR3 reads CASSWDISPYNSPLHF. The CDR3 DNA sequence: TGTGCCAGCAGTTGGGACATAAGCCCCTATAATTCACCCCTCCACTTT.

This chain uses TRBV28 with TRBJ1-3; TRBD1 matches at 9 bases. The germline V gene has CDR1 MDHEN and CDR2 SYDVKM. V lost 1 base, J lost 2 bases, and 3 bases stayed unmatched. This CDR3 contains 16 residues. CDR3 residues: CASSLLGTGTGNTIYF. For the CDR3, the DNA is TGTGCCAGCAGTTTATTAGGGACAGGGACTGGAAACACCATATATTTT. Full variable domain (missing parts from reference TRBV28 and TRBJ1-3): DVKVTQSSRYLVKRTGEKVFLECVQDMDHENMFWYRQDPGLGLRLIYFSYDVKMKEKGDIPEGYSVSREKKERFSLILESASTNQTSMYLCASSLLGTGTGNTIYFGEGSWLTVV.

The genes are TRBV20-1 and TRBJ2-3; 7 bases align to TRBD1. Germline V gene lookup returns CDR1 DFQATT and CDR2 SNEGSKA (reference sequence). The CDR3 runs to 13 residues. Trimming removed 3 bases from V and 5 bases from J; junction bases left unmatched: 5. CDR3 nucleotides: TGCAGTGCTAGTGAACAGGGGAGAGATACGCAGTATTTT. This gives the protein CSASEQGRDTQYF.

The chain carries TRBV25-1 and TRBJ2-1; 8 bases line up with TRBD2. The CDR3 is 16 amino acids. With 3 bases clipped from V and 4 bases from J, the junction kept 8 bases outside the gene matches. From germline, CDR1 is MGHDK and CDR2 SYGVNS. DNA of the CDR3: TGTGCCAGCAGTGACAAAAGCGGGAGAGGTTACAATGAGCAGTTCTTC. Its protein product is CASSDKSGRGYNEQFF.

This clone came up once. The chain carries TRBV15 and TRBJ2-4; TRBD1 agrees at 9 bases. Trimming took 2 bases from V and 0 from J; bases not matched to a gene: 8. CDR3 length: 18 residues. CDR1 is LNHNV, CDR2 YYDKDF, per germline (reference sequence). CDR3 in DNA: TGTGCCACCAGCAGATTTGGGGACAGGGATTTAGCCAAAAACATTCAGTACTTC. Protein product: CATSRFGDRDLAKNIQYF. The entire variable domain, with the rest obtained from reference TRBV15 and TRBJ2-4, is as follows: DAMVIQNPRYQVTQFGKPVTLSCSQTLNHNVMYWYQQKSSQAPKLLFHYYDKDFNNEADTPDNFQSRRPNTSFCFLDIRSPGLGDTAMYLCATSRFGDRDLAKNIQYFGAGTRLSVL.